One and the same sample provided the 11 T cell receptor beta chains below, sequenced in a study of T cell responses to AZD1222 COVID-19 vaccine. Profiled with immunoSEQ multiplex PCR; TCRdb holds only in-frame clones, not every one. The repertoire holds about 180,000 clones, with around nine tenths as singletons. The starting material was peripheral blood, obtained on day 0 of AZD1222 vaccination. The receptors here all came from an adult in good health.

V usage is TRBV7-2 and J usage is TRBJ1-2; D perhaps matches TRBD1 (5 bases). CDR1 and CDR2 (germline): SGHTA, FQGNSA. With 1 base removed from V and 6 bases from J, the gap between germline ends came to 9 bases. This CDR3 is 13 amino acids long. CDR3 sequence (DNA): TGTGCCAGCAGCTTAGGCCTAGGGGATGGCTACACCTTC. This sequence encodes CASSLGLGDGYTF.

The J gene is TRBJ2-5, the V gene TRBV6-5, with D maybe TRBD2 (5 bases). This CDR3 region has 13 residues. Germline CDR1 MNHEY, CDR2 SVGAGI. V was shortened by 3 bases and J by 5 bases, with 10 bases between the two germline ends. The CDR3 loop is CASSYEGQETQYF. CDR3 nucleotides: TGTGCCAGCAGTTATGAGGGCCAGGAGACCCAGTACTTC.

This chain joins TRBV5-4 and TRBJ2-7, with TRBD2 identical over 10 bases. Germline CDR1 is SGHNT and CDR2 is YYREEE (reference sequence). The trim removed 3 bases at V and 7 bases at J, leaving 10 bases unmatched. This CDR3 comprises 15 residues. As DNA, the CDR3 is TGTGCCAGCAGCTCCCCAGCGGGAGGGCCGGATGAGCAGTACTTC. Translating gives CASSSPAGGPDEQYF.

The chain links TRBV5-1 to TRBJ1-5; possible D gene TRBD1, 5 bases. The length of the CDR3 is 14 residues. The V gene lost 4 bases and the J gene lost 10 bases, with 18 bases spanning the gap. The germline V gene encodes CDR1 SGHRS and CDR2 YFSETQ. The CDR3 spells CASSPGTGVRPQHF. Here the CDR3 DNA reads TGCGCCAGCAGCCCCGGGACGGGGGTTCGCCCCCAGCATTTT. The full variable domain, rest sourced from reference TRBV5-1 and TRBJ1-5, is KAGVTQTPRYLIKTRGQQVTLSCSPISGHRSVSWYQQTPGQGLQFLFEYFSETQRNKGNFPGRFSGRQFSNSRSEMNVSTLELGDSALYLCASSPGTGVRPQHFGDGTRLSIL.

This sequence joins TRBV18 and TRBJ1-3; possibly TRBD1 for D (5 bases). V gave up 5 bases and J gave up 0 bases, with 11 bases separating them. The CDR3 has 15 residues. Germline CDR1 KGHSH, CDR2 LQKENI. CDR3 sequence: CASSNRGDSGNTIYF. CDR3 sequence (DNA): TGTGCCAGCTCAAACCGGGGGGACTCTGGAAACACCATATATTTT.

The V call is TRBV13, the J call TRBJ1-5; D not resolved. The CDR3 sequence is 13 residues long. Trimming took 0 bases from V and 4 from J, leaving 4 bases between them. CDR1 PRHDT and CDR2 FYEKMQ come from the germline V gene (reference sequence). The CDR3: CASSLGANQPQHF. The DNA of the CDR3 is TGTGCCAGCAGCTTAGGCGCTAATCAGCCCCAGCATTTT.

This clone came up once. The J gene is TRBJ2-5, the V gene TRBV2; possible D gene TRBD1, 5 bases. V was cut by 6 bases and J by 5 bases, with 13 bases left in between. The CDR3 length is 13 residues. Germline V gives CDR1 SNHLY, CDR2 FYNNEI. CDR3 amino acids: CASSSGRGETQYF. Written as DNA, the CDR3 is TGTGCCAGCAGCTCAGGAAGGGGTGAGACCCAGTACTTC.

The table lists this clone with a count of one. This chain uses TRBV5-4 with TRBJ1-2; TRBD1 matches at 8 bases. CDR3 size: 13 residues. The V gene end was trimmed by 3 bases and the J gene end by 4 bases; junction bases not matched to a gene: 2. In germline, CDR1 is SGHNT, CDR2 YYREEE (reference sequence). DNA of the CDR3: TGTGCCAGCAGCTCAGGGGGCTCCTATGGCTACACCTTC. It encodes CASSSGGSYGYTF.

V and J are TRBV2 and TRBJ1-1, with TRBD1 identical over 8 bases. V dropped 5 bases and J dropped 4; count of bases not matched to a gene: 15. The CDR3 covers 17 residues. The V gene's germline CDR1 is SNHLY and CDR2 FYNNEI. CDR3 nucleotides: TGTGCCAGCAGTCAACGGACAGGGATTAGTTTGAGCACTGAAGCTTTCTTT. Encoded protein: CASSQRTGISLSTEAFF.

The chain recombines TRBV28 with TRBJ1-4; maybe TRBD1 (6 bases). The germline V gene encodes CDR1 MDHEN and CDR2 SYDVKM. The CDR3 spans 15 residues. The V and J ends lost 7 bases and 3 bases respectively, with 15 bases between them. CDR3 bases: TGTGCCAGCACCGCGGCGGGGGCCCCTAATGAAAAACTGTTTTTT. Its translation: CASTAAGAPNEKLFF.

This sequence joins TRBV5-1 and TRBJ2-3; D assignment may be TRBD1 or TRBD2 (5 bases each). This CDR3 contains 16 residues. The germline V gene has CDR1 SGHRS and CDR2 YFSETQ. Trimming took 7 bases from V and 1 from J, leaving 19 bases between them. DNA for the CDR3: TGCGCCAGCCGACTGCCCGGGGCCGGGGGCACAGATACGCAGTATTTT. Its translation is CASRLPGAGGTDTQYF.